This T cell receptor (beta chain) was recorded in a study of blood T cell repertoires in COVID-19. About the study: T cells, B-cell-depleted T cells, or PBMCs supplied cDNA or gDNA.

The J segment lost 4 bases and the V segment lost 3 bases, leaving 9 bases of the junction unmatched. The CDR3 length is 16 residues. The germline CDR1 and CDR2 sequences are LNHDA and SQIVND (reference sequence). Participants' reported clinical history set cohort assignment. In Cohort 3, a recovered donor had either two negative PCRs, clearance, or symptom resolution. As originally analysed: Using reference gene primer amplification, nucleated cell counts were estimated. TCRdb keeps only in-frame clones here, not all; method: immunoSEQ multiplex PCR. V and J calls and clone size are given by that table; D and trimming were obtained from the DNA. Of approximately 300,000 clones listed, approximately 90% are singletons.

V is TRBV19 and J is TRBJ1-5; TRBD1 agrees at 7 bases. Material for sequencing was PBMCs or T cells enriched from blood (not recorded which). The sequence came from a woman between 18 and 30 years old who had recovered from COVID-19. CDR3 loop: CASSMMTGRTNQPQHF. The DNA for the CDR3 is TGTGCCAGTAGTATGATGACAGGGAGGACAAATCAGCCCCAGCATTTT.